Presented here are 18 T cell receptor beta chains from one specimen sequenced in a study of blood T cell repertoires in COVID-19 (TCRdb year 2020). Libraries were constructed by the immunoSEQ multiplex PCR assay. The table was pulled from immuneACCESS by TCRdb, which kept in-frame rearrangements only. Such tables lose some clones; where checked, under half of the loss comes from unresolved V genes, and the rest has no known cause. This sample lists roughly 100,000 clones; 70% to 90% were detected once. The ten biggest clones cover less than 6.5% of the sample. Material: peripheral blood. These receptors originate from a human donor in a cohort sampled during active COVID-19.

J is TRBJ2-3 and V is TRBV15; D is undetermined. This CDR3 is built from 14 residues. Germline V lookup: CDR1 LNHNV, CDR2 YYDKDF (reference sequence). Trimming stripped 0 bases from V and 5 bases from J, with 9 bases between. The chain's CDR3 is CATSRDSPGDTQYF. CDR3 in DNA: TGTGCCACCAGCAGAGATTCTCCAGGAGATACGCAGTATTTT.

The rearrangement uses TRBV7-9 and TRBJ2-1, with TRBD2 identical over 14 bases. The trim removed 4 bases at V and 5 bases at J, leaving 1 base unmatched. The CDR3 consists of 15 residues. Germline V gene lookup returns CDR1 SEHNR and CDR2 FQNEAQ (reference sequence). Here the CDR3 DNA reads TGTGCCAGCAGCTGGGGACTAGCGGGGGACAATGAGCAGTTCTTC. Translation gives CASSWGLAGDNEQFF.

The chain recombines TRBV28 with TRBJ2-3; D may be TRBD1 (6 bases). This CDR3 has 14 amino acids. V was shortened by 8 bases and J by 6 bases, with 18 bases between the two germline ends. CDR1 and CDR2 (germline): MDHEN, SYDVKM. CDR3 nucleotides: TGTGCCAGCTCATTGGGGGCAGGGCGGGATACGCAGTATTTT. This gives the protein CASSLGAGRDTQYF.

The V call is TRBV10-3, the J call TRBJ1-6; 8 nucleotides line up with TRBD1. The V gene end was trimmed by 8 bases and the J gene end by 4 bases; junction bases not matched to a gene: 4. The germline CDR1 and CDR2 sequences are ENHRY and SYGVKD. The CDR3 has 14 residues. CDR3: CAIGGDRYNSPLHF. The CDR3 DNA reads as TGTGCCATCGGAGGGGACAGGTATAATTCACCCCTCCACTTT.

The chain employs TRBV7-2 and TRBJ2-5; TRBD2 is a possible D gene (6 bases). There are 14 residues in the CDR3. V lost 8 bases to trimming and J lost 1 base, with 14 bases between them. CDR1 SGHTA and CDR2 FQGNSA come from the germline V gene. The CDR3 reads CASGGVPPQETQYF. CDR3 DNA: TGTGCCAGCGGAGGGGTTCCGCCCCAAGAGACCCAGTACTTC. Together with reference TRBV7-2 and TRBJ2-5, the CDR3 gives the full variable domain: GAGVSQSPSNKVTEKGKDVELRCDPISGHTALYWYRQSLGQGLEFLIYFQGNSAPDKSGLPSDRFSAERTGGSVSTLTIQRTQQEDSAVYLCASGGVPPQETQYFGPGTRLLVL.

This clone was seen a single time. The chain has TRBV5-4 and TRBJ1-2, with TRBD1 matching over 10 bases. Germline V gene lookup returns CDR1 SGHNT and CDR2 YYREEE (reference sequence). The V gene end was trimmed by 6 bases and the J gene end by 3 bases; junction bases not matched to a gene: 8. The CDR3 contains 15 residues. This CDR3 reads CASTPGQGIDYGYTF. CDR3 in DNA: TGTGCCAGCACCCCGGGACAGGGGATAGACTATGGCTACACCTTC.

The V call is TRBV27, the J call TRBJ1-1; D not resolved. Looked up from germline, CDR1 is MNHEY and CDR2 is SMNVEV (reference sequence). Between the trimmed V and J ends, which lost 5 bases and 1 base, there was a span of 11 bases. CDR3 length: 14 amino acids. The CDR3: CASSQYRANTEAFF. The CDR3 bases are TGTGCCAGCAGTCAATACAGAGCGAACACTGAAGCTTTCTTT.

This clone has just one count. This chain connects TRBV28 to TRBJ2-7; D possibly corresponds to TRBD1 (6 bases). The CDR3 sequence is 16 residues long. The ends were cut back, 3 bases at V and 3 bases at J, with 18 bases in the middle. Germline V gives CDR1 MDHEN, CDR2 SYDVKM. The CDR3 DNA is TGTGCCAGCAGTTTCGGGTTCCCGACAGGACACTACGAGCAGTACTTC. Amino acids: CASSFGFPTGHYEQYF.

The gene calls are TRBV27 and TRBJ2-5, with 8 bases aligning to TRBD2. Germline CDR1 reads MNHEY; CDR2 reads SMNVEV (reference sequence). Germline trimming cut 3 bases from V and 2 bases from J; bases unmatched to any gene: 5. The CDR3 is 15 amino acids. DNA of the CDR3: TGTGCCAGCAGTTTCAAACTAGCGGCACAAGAGACCCAGTACTTC. Its translation: CASSFKLAAQETQYF.

The rearrangement joins TRBV7-3 to TRBJ2-3, with D possibly TRBD1 on 5 matching bases. Germline V gene lookup returns CDR1 SGHTA and CDR2 FQGTGA. This CDR3 has 15 amino acids. With 5 bases removed from V and 2 bases from J, the gap between germline ends came to 14 bases. The chain's CDR3 is CASSLDGHNTDTQYF. The CDR3 DNA reads as TGTGCCAGCAGCCTAGACGGACATAACACAGATACGCAGTATTTT.

V is TRBV6-2 or TRBV6-3 and J is TRBJ1-5; no clear D. The CDR3 is made up of 12 amino acids. CDR1 is MNHEY and CDR2 is SVGEGT in the germline V gene. Trimming took 5 bases from V and 5 from J, leaving 7 bases between them. The CDR3 region has the DNA TGTGCCAGCAGTGCCAGTTATCAGCCCCAGCATTTT. Protein sequence: CASSASYQPQHF.

This clone was recorded only once. The rearrangement joins TRBV19 to TRBJ2-1; 15 bases fit TRBD2. Germline-derived CDR1 and CDR2 are LNHDA and SQIVND (reference sequence). Trimming cost V 3 bases and J 7 bases; bases outside gene matches: 7. CDR3 length: 17 residues. CDR3 in amino acids: CASSMRGLAGGRNEQFF. CDR3 DNA: TGTGCCAGTAGTATGAGAGGACTAGCGGGGGGGAGGAATGAGCAGTTCTTC.

The rearrangement uses TRBV4-1 and TRBJ1-1; D ambiguous. V lost 4 bases to trimming and J lost 4 bases, with 7 bases between them. The CDR3 contains 12 residues. CDR1 and CDR2 (germline): MGHRA, YSYEKL. The CDR3 region is CASSRGGTEAFF. In DNA, the CDR3 is TGCGCCAGCAGCCGAGGAGGCACTGAAGCTTTCTTT.

The V call is TRBV6-4, the J call TRBJ2-3; 12 bases align to TRBD1. The CDR3 consists of 15 residues. With 6 bases clipped from V and 5 bases from J, the junction kept 6 bases outside the gene matches. Germline values: CDR1 MRHNA, CDR2 SNTAGT. The CDR3 DNA reads TGTGCCAGCAGCCAGGGACAGGGGGCAGGAGATACGCAGTATTTT. As protein: CASSQGQGAGDTQYF.

As concerns this clone: This CDR3 is also generated by other DNA sequences in the sample. The chain is built from TRBV5-6 and TRBJ2-7; perhaps TRBD1 as D (5 bases). V was pared by 0 bases and J by 2 bases, with 9 bases between. The CDR3 runs 14 residues. Germline V lookup: CDR1 SGHDT, CDR2 YYEEEE. The chain's CDR3 is CASSLGQGAYEQYF. The CDR3 DNA is TGTGCCAGCAGCTTGGGACAAGGGGCCTACGAGCAGTACTTC.

Points on this clone: Other nucleotide sequences from this sample produce the same CDR3. V gene TRBV18 combines with J gene TRBJ2-2, with 10 bases lining up with TRBD1. Looked up from germline, CDR1 is KGHSH and CDR2 is LQKENI. CDR3 length: 17 amino acids. V was pared by 6 bases and J by 5 bases, with 12 bases of the junction left unmatched. CDR3: CASSPLTGGGGTGELFF. In DNA form, the CDR3 reads TGTGCCAGCTCGCCTCTGACAGGGGGCGGCGGGACCGGGGAGCTGTTTTTT.

This chain connects TRBV27 to TRBJ2-2; 9 bases map to TRBD1. In germline, CDR1 is MNHEY, CDR2 SMNVEV (reference sequence). The ends lost 8 bases at V and 3 bases at J; junction bases unmatched: 10. This CDR3 contains 16 residues. The DNA of the CDR3 is TGTGCCAGCGCCAAGCGGACAGGGGACTACACCGGGGAGCTGTTTTTT. This codes for CASAKRTGDYTGELFF.

This rearrangement joins TRBV5-1 to TRBJ2-6; a possible D gene is TRBD1 (6 bases). Germline CDR1 and CDR2: SGHRS and YFSETQ. Trimming removed 3 bases from V and 0 bases from J, with 16 bases in between. The CDR3 totals 18 residues. The CDR3, as DNA: TGCGCCAGCAGCTGGACCGGGACACCTCTCTCTGGGGCCAACGTCCTGACTTTC. Translating gives CASSWTGTPLSGANVLTF.